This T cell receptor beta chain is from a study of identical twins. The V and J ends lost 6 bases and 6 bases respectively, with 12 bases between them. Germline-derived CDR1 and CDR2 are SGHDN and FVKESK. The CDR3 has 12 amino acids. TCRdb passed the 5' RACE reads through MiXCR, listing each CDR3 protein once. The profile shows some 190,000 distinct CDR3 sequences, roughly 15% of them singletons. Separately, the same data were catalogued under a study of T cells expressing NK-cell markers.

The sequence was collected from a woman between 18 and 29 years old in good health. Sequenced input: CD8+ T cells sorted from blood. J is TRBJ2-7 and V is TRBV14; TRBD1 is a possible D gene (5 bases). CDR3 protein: CASRASGIEQYF. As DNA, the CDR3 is TGTGCCAGCAGGGCCTCAGGGATCGAGCAGTACTTC.